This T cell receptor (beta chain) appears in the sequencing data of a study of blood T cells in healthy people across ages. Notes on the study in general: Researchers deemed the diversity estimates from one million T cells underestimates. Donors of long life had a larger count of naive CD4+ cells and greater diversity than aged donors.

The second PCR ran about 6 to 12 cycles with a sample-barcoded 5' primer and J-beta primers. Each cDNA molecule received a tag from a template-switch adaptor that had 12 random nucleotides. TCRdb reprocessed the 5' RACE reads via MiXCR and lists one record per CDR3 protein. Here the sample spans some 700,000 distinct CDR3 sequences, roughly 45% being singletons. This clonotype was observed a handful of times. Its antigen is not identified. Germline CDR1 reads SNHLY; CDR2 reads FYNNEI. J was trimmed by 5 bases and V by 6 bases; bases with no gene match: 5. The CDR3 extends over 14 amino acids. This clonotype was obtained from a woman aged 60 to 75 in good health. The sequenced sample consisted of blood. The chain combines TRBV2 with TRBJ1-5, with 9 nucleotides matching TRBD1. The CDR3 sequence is CASRGQGEDQPQHF. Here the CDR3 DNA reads TGTGCCAGCAGGGGACAGGGAGAGGATCAGCCCCAGCATTTT. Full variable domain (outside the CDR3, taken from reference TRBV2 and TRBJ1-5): EPEVTQTPSHQVTQMGQEVILRCVPISNHLYFYWYRQILGQKVEFLVSFYNNEISEKSEIFDDQFSVERPDGSNFTLKIRSTKLEDSAMYFCASRGQGEDQPQHFGDGTRLSIL.